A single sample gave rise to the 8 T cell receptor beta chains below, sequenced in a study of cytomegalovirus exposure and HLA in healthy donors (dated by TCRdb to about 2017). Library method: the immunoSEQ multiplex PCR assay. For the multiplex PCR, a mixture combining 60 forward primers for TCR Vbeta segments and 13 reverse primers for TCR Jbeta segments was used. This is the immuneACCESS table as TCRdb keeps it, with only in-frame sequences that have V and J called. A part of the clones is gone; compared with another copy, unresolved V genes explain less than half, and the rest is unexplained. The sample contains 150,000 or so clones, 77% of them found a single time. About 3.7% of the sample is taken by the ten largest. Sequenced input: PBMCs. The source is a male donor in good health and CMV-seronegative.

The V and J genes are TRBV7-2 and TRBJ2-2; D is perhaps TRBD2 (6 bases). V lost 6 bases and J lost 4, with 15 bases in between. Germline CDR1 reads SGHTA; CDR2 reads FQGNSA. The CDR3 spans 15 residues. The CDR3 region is CASSLVGGGTGELFF. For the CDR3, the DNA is TGTGCCAGCAGTCTAGTGGGGGGAGGCACCGGGGAGCTGTTTTTT.

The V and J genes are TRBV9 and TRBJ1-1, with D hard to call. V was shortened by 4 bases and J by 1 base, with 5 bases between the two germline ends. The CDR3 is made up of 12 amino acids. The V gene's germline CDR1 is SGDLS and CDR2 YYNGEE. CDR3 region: CASSKQNTEAFF. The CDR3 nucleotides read TGTGCCAGCAGCAAACAGAACACTGAAGCTTTCTTT. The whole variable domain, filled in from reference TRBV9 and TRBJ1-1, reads DSGVTQTPKHLITATGQRVTLRCSPRSGDLSVYWYQQSLDQGLQFLIQYYNGEERAKGNILERFSAQQFPDLHSELNLSSLELGDSALYFCASSKQNTEAFFGQGTRLTVV.

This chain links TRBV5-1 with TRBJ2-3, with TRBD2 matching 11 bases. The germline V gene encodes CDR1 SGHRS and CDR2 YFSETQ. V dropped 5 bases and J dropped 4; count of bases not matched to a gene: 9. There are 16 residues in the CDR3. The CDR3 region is CASSRTSGPSADTQYF. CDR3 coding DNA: TGCGCCAGCAGTAGGACTAGCGGGCCCAGCGCAGATACGCAGTATTTT.

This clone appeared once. CDR3 residues: CASSPGGSYGYTF. The CDR3 DNA reads as TGTGCCAGCAGCCCCGGGGGTTCCTATGGCTACACCTTC. The rearrangement joins TRBV21-1 to TRBJ1-2. TRBV21-1 is given as a pseudogene. This CDR3 contains 13 residues.

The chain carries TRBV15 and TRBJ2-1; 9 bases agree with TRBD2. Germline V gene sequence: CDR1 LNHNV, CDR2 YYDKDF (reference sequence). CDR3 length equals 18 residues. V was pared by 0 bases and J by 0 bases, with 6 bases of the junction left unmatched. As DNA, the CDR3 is TGTGCCACCAGCAGAGACCCGGGACTAGCTATCTCCTACAATGAGCAGTTCTTC. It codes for CATSRDPGLAISYNEQFF.

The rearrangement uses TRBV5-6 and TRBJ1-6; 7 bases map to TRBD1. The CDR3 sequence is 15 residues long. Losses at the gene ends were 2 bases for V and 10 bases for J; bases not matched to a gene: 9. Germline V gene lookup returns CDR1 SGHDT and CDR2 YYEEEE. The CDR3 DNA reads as TGTGCCAGCAGCTTCAACAGGGGCGACCGGTCACCCCTCCACTTT. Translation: CASSFNRGDRSPLHF.

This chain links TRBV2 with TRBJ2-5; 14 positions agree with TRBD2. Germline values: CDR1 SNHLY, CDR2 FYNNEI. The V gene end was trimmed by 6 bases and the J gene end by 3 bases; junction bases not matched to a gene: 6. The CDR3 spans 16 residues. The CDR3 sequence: CASRSTSGRAKETQYF. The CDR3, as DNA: TGTGCCAGCAGATCGACTAGCGGGAGGGCTAAAGAGACCCAGTACTTC.

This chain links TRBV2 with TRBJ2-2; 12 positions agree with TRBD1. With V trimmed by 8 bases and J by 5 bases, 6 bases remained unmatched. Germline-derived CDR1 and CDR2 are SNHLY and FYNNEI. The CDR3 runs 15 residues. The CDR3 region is CASAGTGGWTGELFF. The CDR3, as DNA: TGTGCCAGCGCTGGGACAGGGGGCTGGACCGGGGAGCTGTTTTTT.